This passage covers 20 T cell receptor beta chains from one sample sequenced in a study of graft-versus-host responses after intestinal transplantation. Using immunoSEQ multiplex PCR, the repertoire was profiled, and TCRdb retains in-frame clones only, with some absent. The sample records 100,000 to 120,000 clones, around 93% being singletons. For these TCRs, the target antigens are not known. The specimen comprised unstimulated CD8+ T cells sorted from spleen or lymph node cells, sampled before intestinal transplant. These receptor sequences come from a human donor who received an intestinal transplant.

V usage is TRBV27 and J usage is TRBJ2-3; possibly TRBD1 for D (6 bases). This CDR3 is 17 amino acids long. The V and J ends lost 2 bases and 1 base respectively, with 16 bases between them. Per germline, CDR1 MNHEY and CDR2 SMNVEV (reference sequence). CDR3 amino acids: CASSLGGQFWGTDTQYF. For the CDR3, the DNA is TGTGCCAGCAGTTTAGGTGGACAGTTCTGGGGCACAGATACGCAGTATTTT.

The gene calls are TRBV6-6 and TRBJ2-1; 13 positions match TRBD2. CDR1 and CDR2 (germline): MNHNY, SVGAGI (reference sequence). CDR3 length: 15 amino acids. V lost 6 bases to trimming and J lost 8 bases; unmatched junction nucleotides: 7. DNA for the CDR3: TGTGCCAGCAGCCGACTAGCGGGAGGAGACGATGAGCAGTTCTTC. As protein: CASSRLAGGDDEQFF.

CDR3 in amino acids: CASSQERREQYF. In DNA, the CDR3 is TGCGCCAGCAGCCAAGAACGACGCGAGCAGTACTTC. This sequence joins TRBV4-1 and TRBJ2-5; D not resolved. The J call may not be correct, given that the DNA end is closer to TRBJ2-7. This CDR3 is built from 12 residues. From germline, CDR1 is MGHRA and CDR2 YSYEKL.

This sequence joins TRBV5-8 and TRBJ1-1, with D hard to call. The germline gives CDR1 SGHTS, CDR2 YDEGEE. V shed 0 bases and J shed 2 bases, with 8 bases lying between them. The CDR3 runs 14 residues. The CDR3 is CASSLEAVNTEAFF. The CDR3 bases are TGTGCCAGCAGCTTGGAAGCCGTAAACACTGAAGCTTTCTTT.

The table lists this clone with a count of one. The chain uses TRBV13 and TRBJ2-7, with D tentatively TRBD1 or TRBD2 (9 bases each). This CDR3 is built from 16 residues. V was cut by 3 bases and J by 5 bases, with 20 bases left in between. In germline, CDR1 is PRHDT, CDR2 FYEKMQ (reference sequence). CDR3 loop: CASSFAGGTGRDEQYF. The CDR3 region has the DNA TGTGCCAGCAGCTTCGCGGGAGGGACAGGGCGCGACGAGCAGTACTTC.

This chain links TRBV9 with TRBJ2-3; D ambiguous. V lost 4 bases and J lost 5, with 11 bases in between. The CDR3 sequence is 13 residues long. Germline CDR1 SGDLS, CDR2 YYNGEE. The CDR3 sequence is CASSPAEVDTQYF. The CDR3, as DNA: TGTGCCAGCAGCCCCGCCGAGGTAGATACGCAGTATTTT.

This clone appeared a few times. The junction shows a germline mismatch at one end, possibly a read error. The CDR3 nucleotides read TGTGCCAGCAGTTACACGAGCGGGAGGGCCTATAATGAGCAGTTCTTC. Translation: CASSYTSGRAYNEQFF. V usage is TRBV6-5 and J usage is TRBJ2-1, with 10 bases that match TRBD2. Germline V gene lookup returns CDR1 MNHEY and CDR2 SVGAGI. The CDR3 runs to 16 residues.

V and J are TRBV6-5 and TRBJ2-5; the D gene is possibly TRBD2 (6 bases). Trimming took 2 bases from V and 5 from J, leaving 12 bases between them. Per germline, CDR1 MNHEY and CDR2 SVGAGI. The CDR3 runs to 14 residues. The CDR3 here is CASSYGSGVETQYF. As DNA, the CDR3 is TGTGCCAGCAGTTACGGGTCGGGAGTTGAGACCCAGTACTTC.

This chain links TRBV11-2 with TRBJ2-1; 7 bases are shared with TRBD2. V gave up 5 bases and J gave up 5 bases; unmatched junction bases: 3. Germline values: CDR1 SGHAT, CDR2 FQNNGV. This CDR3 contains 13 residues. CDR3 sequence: CASSPGTNNEQFF. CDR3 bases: TGTGCCAGCAGCCCCGGGACTAACAATGAGCAGTTCTTC.

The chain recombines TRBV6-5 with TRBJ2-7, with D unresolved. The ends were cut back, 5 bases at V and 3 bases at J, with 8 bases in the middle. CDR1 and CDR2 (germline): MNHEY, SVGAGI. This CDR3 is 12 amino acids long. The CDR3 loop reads CASSPLGYEQYF. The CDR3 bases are TGTGCCAGCAGTCCCCTCGGCTACGAGCAGTACTTC.

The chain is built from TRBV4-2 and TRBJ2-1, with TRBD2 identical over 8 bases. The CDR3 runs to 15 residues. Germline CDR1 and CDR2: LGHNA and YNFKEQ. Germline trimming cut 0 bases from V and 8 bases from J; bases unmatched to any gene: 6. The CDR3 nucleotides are TGTGCCAGCAGCCAAGATTGGACTAGCCCCCATGAGCAGTTCTTC. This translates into CASSQDWTSPHEQFF.

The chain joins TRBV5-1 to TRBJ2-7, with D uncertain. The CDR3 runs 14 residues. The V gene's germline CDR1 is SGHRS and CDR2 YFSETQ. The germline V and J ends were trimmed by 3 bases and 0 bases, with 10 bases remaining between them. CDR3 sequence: CASSSKVSSYEQYF. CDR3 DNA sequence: TGCGCCAGCAGCTCTAAAGTGAGCTCCTACGAGCAGTACTTC. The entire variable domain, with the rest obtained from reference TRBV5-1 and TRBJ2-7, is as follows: KAGVTQTPRYLIKTRGQQVTLSCSPISGHRSVSWYQQTPGQGLQFLFEYFSETQRNKGNFPGRFSGRQFSNSRSEMNVSTLELGDSALYLCASSSKVSSYEQYFGPGTRLTVT.

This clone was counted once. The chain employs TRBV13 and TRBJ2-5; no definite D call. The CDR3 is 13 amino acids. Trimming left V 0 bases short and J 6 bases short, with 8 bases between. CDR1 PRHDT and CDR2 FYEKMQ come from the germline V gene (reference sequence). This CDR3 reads CASSLGRYQTQYF. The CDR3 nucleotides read TGTGCCAGCAGCTTAGGCCGCTACCAGACCCAGTACTTC.

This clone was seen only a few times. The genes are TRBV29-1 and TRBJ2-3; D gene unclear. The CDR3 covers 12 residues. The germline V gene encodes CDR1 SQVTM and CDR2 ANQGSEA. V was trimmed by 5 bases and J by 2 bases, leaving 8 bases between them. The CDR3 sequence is CSVYGTTDTQYF. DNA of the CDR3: TGCAGCGTTTACGGTACCACAGATACGCAGTATTTT.

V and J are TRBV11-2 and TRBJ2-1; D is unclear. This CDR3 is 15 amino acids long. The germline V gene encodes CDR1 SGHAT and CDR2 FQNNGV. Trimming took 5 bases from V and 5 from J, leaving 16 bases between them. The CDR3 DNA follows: TGTGCCAGCAGCAGTAACCAGATTCCGGACAATGAGCAGTTCTTC. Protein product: CASSSNQIPDNEQFF.

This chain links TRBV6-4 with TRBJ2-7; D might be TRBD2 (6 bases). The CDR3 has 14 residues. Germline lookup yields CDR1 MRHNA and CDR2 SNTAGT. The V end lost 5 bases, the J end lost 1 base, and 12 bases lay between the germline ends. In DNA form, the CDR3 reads TGTGCCAGCAGTTGGGACTCTAATTCCTACGAGCAGTACTTC. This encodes CASSWDSNSYEQYF.

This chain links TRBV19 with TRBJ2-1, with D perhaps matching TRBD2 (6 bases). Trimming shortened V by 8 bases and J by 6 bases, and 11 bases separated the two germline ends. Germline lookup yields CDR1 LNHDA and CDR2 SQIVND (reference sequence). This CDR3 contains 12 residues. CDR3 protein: CASGWGVNEQFF. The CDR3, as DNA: TGTGCCAGTGGGTGGGGGGTCAATGAGCAGTTCTTC. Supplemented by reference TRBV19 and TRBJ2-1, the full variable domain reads DGGITQSPKYLFRKEGQNVTLSCEQNLNHDAMYWYRQDPGQGLRLIYYSQIVNDFQKGDIAEGYSVSREKKESFPLTVTSAQKNPTAFYLCASGWGVNEQFFGPGTRLTVL.

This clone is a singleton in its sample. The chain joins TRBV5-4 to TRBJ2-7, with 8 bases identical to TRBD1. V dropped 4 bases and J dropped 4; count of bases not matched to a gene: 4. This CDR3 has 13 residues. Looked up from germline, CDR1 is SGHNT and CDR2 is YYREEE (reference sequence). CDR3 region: CASSTGQVYEQYF. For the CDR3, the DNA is TGTGCCAGCAGCACGGGACAGGTATACGAGCAGTACTTC.

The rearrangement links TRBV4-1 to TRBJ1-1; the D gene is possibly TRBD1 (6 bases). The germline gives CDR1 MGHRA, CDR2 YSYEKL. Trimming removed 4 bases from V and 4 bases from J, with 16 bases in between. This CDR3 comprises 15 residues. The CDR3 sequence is CASSPPKRGGTEAFF. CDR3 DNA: TGCGCCAGCAGCCCACCGAAAAGGGGGGGCACTGAAGCTTTCTTT.

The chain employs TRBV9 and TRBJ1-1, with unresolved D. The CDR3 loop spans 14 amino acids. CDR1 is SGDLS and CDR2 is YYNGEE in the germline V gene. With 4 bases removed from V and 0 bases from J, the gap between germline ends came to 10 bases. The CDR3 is CASSPDGLNTEAFF. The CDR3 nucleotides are TGTGCCAGCAGCCCGGACGGTTTGAACACTGAAGCTTTCTTT.